The 13 T cell receptor beta chains below were found in one sample sequenced in a study of OX40 agonist ivuxolimab in advanced cancers. TCRdb's table, derived via immunoSEQ multiplex PCR, lists solely in-frame clones and lacks some. The sample has about 84,000 clones, roughly 87% seen once. This sample comprised CD4+ or CD8+ T cells sorted from blood, obtained in a trial of the OX40 agonist ivuxolimab. The source of these receptors is an adult with an advanced solid tumor such as melanoma, head and neck, liver or kidney cancer.

This chain uses TRBV29-1 with TRBJ2-3; D ambiguous. Germline CDR1 and CDR2: SQVTM and ANQGSEA. V was trimmed by 1 base and J by 4 bases, leaving 6 bases between them. The CDR3 consists of 12 residues. The CDR3 nucleotides read TGCAGCGTTGAAGGGGAAGCAGATACGCAGTATTTT. Protein sequence: CSVEGEADTQYF.

The CDR3 region is CASSLVGNGEQFF. For the CDR3, the DNA is TGTGCCAGCAGCTTAGTAGGGAATGGTGAGCAGTTCTTC. The chain has TRBV7-9 and TRBJ2-1, with unresolved D. There are 13 residues in the CDR3. Per the germline V gene, CDR1 is SEHNR and CDR2 is FQNEAQ (reference sequence). Trimming took 1 base from V and 9 from J, leaving 10 bases between them.

The chain has TRBV5-1 and TRBJ2-2; D remains ambiguous. Between the trimmed V and J ends, which lost 6 bases and 7 bases, there was a span of 16 bases. The germline gives CDR1 SGHRS, CDR2 YFSETQ. There are 14 residues in the CDR3. CDR3 amino acids: CASKAEYSGGELFF. Here the CDR3 DNA reads TGCGCCAGCAAGGCGGAGTATTCGGGCGGGGAGCTGTTTTTT.

The J gene is TRBJ1-4, the V gene TRBV2; TRBD1 might be the D (5 bases). CDR1 and CDR2 from the germline V gene are SNHLY and FYNNEI. V shed 7 bases and J shed 3 bases, with 12 bases lying between them. The CDR3 totals 14 residues. CDR3 region: CASTRGDANEKLFF. The CDR3 nucleotides read TGTGCCAGCACCCGAGGGGATGCTAATGAAAAACTGTTTTTT.

The CDR3 coding sequence is TGTGCCAGCAGCCCAGGCTCTGGAAACACCATATATTTT. Residues: CASSPGSGNTIYF. V gene TRBV5-4 combines with J gene TRBJ1-3; D gene uncertain. Trimming cost V 4 bases and J 0 bases, with 5 bases left between them. The CDR3 totals 13 residues. Germline V gives CDR1 SGHNT, CDR2 YYREEE (reference sequence).

The rearrangement joins TRBV2 to TRBJ2-5, with 8 bases fitting TRBD1. This CDR3 is built from 13 residues. Germline assignment: CDR1 SNHLY and CDR2 FYNNEI. The junction had 2 bases not matched to a gene; V was cut back by 8 bases and J by 0 bases. The CDR3, as DNA: TGTGCCAGCCGGGACAGGTACCAAGAGACCCAGTACTTC. This encodes CASRDRYQETQYF.

This clone was recorded once. V is TRBV5-7 and J is TRBJ1-2; TRBD1 is a possible D gene (6 bases). TRBV5-7 is an ORF, and what it does is uncertain. V shed 4 bases and J shed 4 bases, with 14 bases lying between them. The CDR3 runs to 14 residues. CDR3 nucleotide sequence: TGTGCCAGCAGCCCAAGGGGGTTCGTCTATGGCTACACCTTC. Its translation is CASSPRGFVYGYTF.

This sequence joins TRBV7-9 and TRBJ1-6; D call uncertain. CDR1 SEHNR and CDR2 FQNEAQ come from the germline V gene (reference sequence). The CDR3 length is 12 residues. The V end was cut by 4 bases, the J end by 5 bases, with 3 bases between. The CDR3 coding sequence is TGTGCCAGCAGCTCTGATAATTCACCCCTCCACTTT. The encoded protein is CASSSDNSPLHF.

This chain links TRBV27 with TRBJ2-3; 11 bases line up with TRBD1. Germline CDR1 is MNHEY and CDR2 is SMNVEV (reference sequence). CDR3 length: 15 amino acids. Trimming at V came to 6 bases and at J to 3 bases, leaving 5 bases not matched to a gene. CDR3 residues: CASRRTGGLTDTQYF. In nucleotides, the CDR3 is TGTGCCAGCAGAAGGACAGGGGGCCTGACAGATACGCAGTATTTT.

This clone was counted once. The CDR3 DNA sequence: TGTGCCAGCAGGGGAGGACTAGCGGGGGACACCGGGGAGCTGTTTTTT. Protein product: CASRGGLAGDTGELFF. The chain links TRBV5-4 to TRBJ2-2; 13 nucleotides line up with TRBD2. This CDR3 is built from 16 residues. Germline values: CDR1 SGHNT, CDR2 YYREEE (reference sequence). After removal of 5 bases from V and 3 bases from J, the junction contained 4 bases not matched to a gene. The complete variable domain, with remaining parts taken from reference TRBV5-4 and TRBJ2-2, reads ETGVTQSPTHLIKTRGQQVTLRCSSQSGHNTVSWYQQALGQGPQFIFQYYREEENGRGNFPPRFSGLQFPNYSSELNVNALELDDSALYLCASRGGLAGDTGELFFGEGSRLTVL.

This clone was detected only once. The V and J genes are TRBV9 and TRBJ2-7, with 9 bases that match TRBD1. Germline CDR1 and CDR2: SGDLS and YYNGEE. This CDR3 has 19 residues. The J segment lost 3 bases and the V segment lost 0 bases, leaving 16 bases of the junction unmatched. Here the CDR3 reads CASSVGPSGQGIRVYEQYF. For the CDR3, the DNA is TGTGCCAGCAGCGTAGGCCCCTCCGGACAGGGGATTCGCGTCTACGAGCAGTACTTC. The full variable domain, in which reference TRBV9 and TRBJ2-7 provide the parts outside the CDR3, is DSGVTQTPKHLITATGQRVTLRCSPRSGDLSVYWYQQSLDQGLQFLIQYYNGEERAKGNILERFSAQQFPDLHSELNLSSLELGDSALYFCASSVGPSGQGIRVYEQYFGPGTRLTVT.

This clone was counted only a few times. This chain uses TRBV2 with TRBJ1-1; the D gene is possibly TRBD1 (6 bases). Trimming stripped 6 bases from V and 6 bases from J, with 17 bases between. There are 14 residues in the CDR3. CDR1 SNHLY and CDR2 FYNNEI come from the germline V gene. The DNA for the CDR3 is TGTGCCAGCAGGCCGAATACAGGGTTTTCTGAAGCTTTCTTT. This codes for CASRPNTGFSEAFF.

The V call is TRBV27, the J call TRBJ2-7; D gene ambiguous. CDR3 length equals 15 residues. The germline V gene has CDR1 MNHEY and CDR2 SMNVEV (reference sequence). V lost 6 bases and J 6 bases, leaving 21 bases between the germline ends. CDR3 residues: CASSPTSLIAGEQYF. DNA of the CDR3: TGTGCCAGCAGCCCGACCTCCCTCATAGCTGGCGAGCAGTACTTC.